This section outlines one T cell receptor beta chain sequence together with its context. The antigen it binds to is not known. No base quality values were provided; no much bigger clone lies one nucleotide off. The CDR3 regions of human TCRbeta chains were analyzed by immunosequencing. From the authors' description of their analysis: Repertoire TCRs were checked for matches against a reference library of SARS-CoV-2-specific TCRs that had been generated using the MIRA antigen-specificity platform. Breadth was defined as the fraction of unique TCRs that were SARS-CoV-2-associated, and depth was defined as the fraction of total T cells that were SARS-CoV-2-associated. Using the MIRA data, each spike-specific TCR was mapped to the spike region that the TCR reacts to and placed in a CD4 or CD8 class. Log10-transformed breadth and depth values were compared by one-way ANOVA with Sidak's multiple comparisons tests. The source is immuneACCESS, and TCRdb retained only in-frame sequences with V and J called. Part of the clones is not carried over; for the studies checked, unresolved V genes explain less than half of this, and the remainder is unexplained. Clone size and V and J calls were adopted from that table, with D and trimming inferred from the DNA. In this sample the table shows approximately 80,000 clones, around 85% of which occur a single time. The ten largest clones capture roughly a tenth of the sample.

The sample belongs to a study of T cell responses to AZD1222 COVID-19 vaccine (dated by TCRdb to about 2021). With respect to the entire study: A total of 233 trial participants underwent TCR sequencing, of whom 207 received two doses of AZD1222 and 26 received two doses of the MenACWY control vaccine. Enrollment into the trials was organized by age into subgroups of 18-55, 56-69 and 70-plus years, and those subgroups contained about 150, 27 and 61 TCR-sequenced participants, respectively.

The intended sense of this specimen's time point label: about 28 days (+/-7) after the second vaccine dose. Because spike-specific TCR depth and breadth did not differ between the two schedules, AZD1222 recipients who got a second dose at roughly 4 weeks were pooled with those who got a second dose at roughly 12 weeks. Samples from vaccinated people were obtained from the UK trials COV001 and COV002, which included a single-blind randomized controlled phase 2/3 trial of AZD1222 (ChAdOx1 nCoV-19) in healthy adults. For TCRbeta chain sequencing, PBMC samples from trial participants were taken at day 0 and at day 28 after the second dose. Summary of the overall study and its limitations: In the small 56-69-year group, the increase in depth fell short of significance, most likely because of low power. After two AZD1222 doses, both the breadth and the depth of spike-specific TCRs were significantly higher than at day 0 and than in MenACWY recipients. Participants were mostly white British and included more females than males, and it was suggested by the authors that clonal diversity may have been underestimated. Because no day 14 peak-response samples were available, the repertoires could be characterized only after the peak T cell response. Nearly half of unique spike-specific TCRs reportedly recognized epitopes outside regions mutated in the B.1.351 and B.1.1.7 variants. Conclusions about previously exposed vaccinees are limited because only a handful of AZD1222 recipients were SARS-CoV-2 seropositive at baseline. CD4 TCRs associated with the vaccine covered the entire spike protein, and the dominant responses were in regions 160-218 and 743-854.

The sample here was peripheral blood, taken 28 days after the second AZD1222 dose. The clonotype was recovered from an adult who received the AZD1222 COVID-19 vaccine.

CDR3 reads: CASSSPPGANVLTF. The DNA sequence is as follows: TGTGCCAGCAGTTCCCCCCCTGGGGCCAACGTCCTGACTTTC. The sequence is built from TRBV28 and TRBJ2-6; confidence is insufficient to name the D gene. V was cut back by 4 bases and J by 2 bases, leaving a gap of 6 bases between them. From the cysteine up to the phenylalanine, the CDR3 has a length of 14 residues. Kept here is only the CDR3 DNA, which spans 42 bases and is read in frame from base 1. Looking up the germline V gene yields CDR1 MDHEN and CDR2 SYDVKM.